These T cell receptor beta chains were read from a single sample in a study of blood T cell repertoires in COVID-19. Method: immunoSEQ multiplex PCR; TCRdb's copy keeps in-frame clones and lacks some. The sample holds about 400,000 clones, about 87% seen once. Sample: peripheral blood. These receptors were collected from a human donor in a cohort sampled during active COVID-19. The CDR3 runs from the conserved cysteine through the conserved F or W. A D gene is named only where the DNA matches it firmly. Size is stated for part of the rows, as once, few or many counts, or as a class when the clone is expanded.

j_gene	d_gene	len	abundance	v_gene	CDR3nt	CDR3aa
TRBJ2-5	TRBD2	15	.	TRBV18	TGTGCCAGCCACCATAGCGGGGGGGATCAAGAGACCCAGTACTTC	CASHHSGGDQETQYF
TRBJ2-2	TRBD1	16	.	TRBV5-5	TGTGCCAGCAGCTTAGGGGACAGGGTTCTGGCCGGGGAGCTGTTTTTT	CASSLGDRVLAGELFF
TRBJ2-7	.	15	few	TRBV5-5	TGTGCCAGCAGCAGAATCCGGGGAGACTCCTACGAGCAGTACTTC	CASSRIRGDSYEQYF
TRBJ2-7	.	15	.	TRBV27	TGTGCCAGCAGTTTATGGGGCCAGGGGCCCTACGAGCAGTACTTC	CASSLWGQGPYEQYF
TRBJ2-6	.	17	.	TRBV7-2	TGTGCCAGCAGCTTACTAGCTATGATCTCTGGGGCCAACGTCCTGACTTTC	CASSLLAMISGANVLTF
TRBJ1-4	.	17	.	TRBV25-1	TGTGCCAGCAGTGAGGTGGACAGCGCGGCAACTAATGAAAAACTGTTTTTT	CASSEVDSAATNEKLFF
TRBJ2-7	.	16	.	TRBV11-2	TGTGCCAGCAGCTACGCCGGGGAGTTGGGTCCCTACGAGCAGTACTTC	CASSYAGELGPYEQYF
TRBJ1-5	TRBD1	16	.	TRBV4-1	TGCGCCAGCAGCCACGGGACAGGGTCCGGCAATCAGCCCCAGCATTTT	CASSHGTGSGNQPQHF
TRBJ1-2	.	15	.	TRBV15	TGTGCCACCAGCAGTACCCCGGGACTCAACTATGGCTACACCTTC	CATSSTPGLNYGYTF
TRBJ2-3	TRBD2	16	.	TRBV28	TGTGCCAGCAGCCCCTCGGGAGCGGGAGGATCAGATACGCAGTATTTT	CASSPSGAGGSDTQYF
TRBJ1-4	TRBD1	15	.	TRBV10-3	TGTGCCATCAGTGAATTAGGGGGCCTGACTCCAAAACTGTTTTTT	CAISELGGLTPKLFF
TRBJ2-2	TRBD2	14	.	TRBV5-1	TGCGCCAGCAAGGGACTAGCGGAGCCCGGGGAGCTGTTTTTT	CASKGLAEPGELFF
TRBJ2-5	.	16	once	TRBV15	TGTGCCACCAGCAGAGATCCAGAGGCGGGGAGAGAGACCCAGTACTTC	CATSRDPEAGRETQYF
TRBJ1-2	.	18	.	TRBV29-1	TGCAGCGTTGACGGTGTGGGCAGGGTGTCCGGTACTAACTATGGCTACACCTTC	CSVDGVGRVSGTNYGYTF
TRBJ1-4	.	18	.	TRBV2	TGTGCCAGCAGTGACCCGGTCCCTGGGCTTGCAACTAATGAAAAACTGTTTTTT	CASSDPVPGLATNEKLFF
TRBJ1-1	.	12	.	TRBV29-1	TGCAGCTTCGAGGGGGATGTGACTGAAGCTTTCTTT	CSFEGDVTEAFF
TRBJ2-1	TRBD1	14	.	TRBV28	TGTGCCAGCCGAGGACAGGGTGTCTACAATGAGCAGTTCTTC	CASRGQGVYNEQFF
TRBJ2-2	TRBD2	17	.	TRBV3-1/TRBV3-2	TGTGCCAGCAGCCAGACCGGGACTAGTGACGATGCCGGGGAGCTGTTTTTT	CASSQTGTSDDAGELFF
TRBJ2-1	TRBD1	15	.	TRBV19	TGTGCCAGTAGTGCGACAGGGGGCCCCTACAATGAGCAGTTCTTC	CASSATGGPYNEQFF
TRBJ1-4	.	13	.	TRBV7-9	TGTGCCAGCAGCCGGTTAGGGGATGAAAAACTGTTTTTT	CASSRLGDEKLFF
TRBJ2-5	.	13	once	TRBV30	TGTGCCTGGAGTTCGAGCAGGGTAGAGACCCAGTACTTC	CAWSSSRVETQYF
TRBJ2-3	.	17	once	TRBV7-3	TGTGCCAGCAGCCCGATTGGGAGCAGGGGCTCCACAGATACGCAGTATTTT	CASSPIGSRGSTDTQYF
TRBJ1-2	TRBD1	13	.	TRBV19	TGTGCCAGTAGAATACAGGGGAAGGATGGCTACACCTTC	CASRIQGKDGYTF
TRBJ2-1	TRBD2	15	once	TRBV5-1	TGCGCCAGCAGCGCGGGACTAGCGGACAACAATGAGCAGTTCTTC	CASSAGLADNNEQFF
TRBJ1-3	TRBD1	14	.	TRBV7-9	TGTGCCAGCAGACCGGGACAGGGGGACTATGCCATATATTTT	CASRPGQGDYAIYF
TRBJ2-1	TRBD1	14	.	TRBV19	TGTGCCAGTAGTACAGGGGGCGCCCCGAGGGAGCAGTTCTTC	CASSTGGAPREQFF
TRBJ2-2	.	13	.	TRBV3-1/TRBV3-2	TGTGCCAGCAGCCTTCGGGAGACCGGGGAGCTGTTTTTT	CASSLRETGELFF
TRBJ1-2	TRBD1	10	.	TRBV29-1	TGCAGCGCTGGACAGGATGGCTACACCTTC	CSAGQDGYTF
TRBJ1-5	.	13	.	TRBV6-2/TRBV6-3	TGTGCCAGCAGTTGGGGGGGGGACCAGCCCCAGCATTTT	CASSWGGDQPQHF
TRBJ2-1	.	16	.	TRBV25-1	TGTGCCAGCAGTGTTAGAAATCCATTACCTAACGATGAGCAGTTCTTC	CASSVRNPLPNDEQFF
TRBJ2-2	TRBD1	15	.	TRBV7-7	TGTGCCAGCAGCTTAGCCACAGGGGTCACCGGGGAGCTGTTTTTT	CASSLATGVTGELFF
TRBJ2-5	TRBD1	15	once	TRBV27	TGTGCCAGCAGTCATAGGGACAGGGTGGCGGAGACCCAGTACTTC	CASSHRDRVAETQYF
TRBJ2-3	.	14	.	TRBV5-6	TGTGCCAGCAGCTTGATCAGGGGTCCCGATACGCAGTATTTT	CASSLIRGPDTQYF
TRBJ2-7	TRBD2	15	.	TRBV6-1	TGTGCCAGCAGTGAATCGCTAGCGGGAGGGTACGAGCAGTACTTC	CASSESLAGGYEQYF
TRBJ1-1	TRBD1	15	.	TRBV18	TGTGCCAGCTCACCCATCCAGGGGGCGGGTATGGAAGCTTTCTTT	CASSPIQGAGMEAFF
TRBJ1-2	.	15	.	TRBV11-2	TGTGCCAGCAGCTTAGATGCCATTGGCCAGGCTGGCTACACCTTC	CASSLDAIGQAGYTF
TRBJ2-3	TRBD2	13	.	TRBV5-1	TGCGCCAGCAGCCGCGGGGGGACAGATACGCAGTATTTT	CASSRGGTDTQYF
TRBJ2-7	.	12	.	TRBV4-1	TGCGCCAGCAGCCAAGAGGGCATCGAGCAGTACTTC	CASSQEGIEQYF
TRBJ1-2	TRBD1	15	.	TRBV3-1/TRBV3-2	TGTGCCAGCAGCCAATCACCCGACAGGGGATATGGCTACACCTTC	CASSQSPDRGYGYTF
TRBJ2-5	TRBD1	14	.	TRBV5-1	TGCGCCAGCAGGGACAGGGCCCACCAAGAGACCCAGTACTTC	CASRDRAHQETQYF
TRBJ2-1	TRBD2	12	.	TRBV3-1/TRBV3-2	TGTGCCAGCAGCCCGGGACTACCTGAGCAGTTCTTC	CASSPGLPEQFF
TRBJ1-1	.	14	once	TRBV5-1	TGCGCCAGCAGCTTGGGGGGACAGAACACTGAAGCTTTCTTT	CASSLGGQNTEAFF
TRBJ1-3	.	15	.	TRBV3-1/TRBV3-2	TGTGCCAGCAGCCGGACAGTGCTCTCTGGAAACACCATATATTTT	CASSRTVLSGNTIYF
TRBJ1-2	TRBD1	13	.	TRBV2	TGTGCCAGCAGTGAAGACAGGGGCTATGGCTACACCTTC	CASSEDRGYGYTF
TRBJ1-6	.	18	.	TRBV18	TGTGCCAGCTCACCATTCGCGACACAGAGCTCCTATAATTCACCCCTCCACTTT	CASSPFATQSSYNSPLHF
TRBJ1-6	TRBD1	14	.	TRBV3-1/TRBV3-2	TGTGCCAGCAGCCACGGACAGGGGGAGGGCACCCTCCACTTT	CASSHGQGEGTLHF
TRBJ1-3	.	15	.	TRBV2	TGTGCCAGCAGCGCAATTCGGGTTACTGGAAACACCATATATTTT	CASSAIRVTGNTIYF
TRBJ2-1	TRBD2	16	.	TRBV30	TGTGCCTCATTCGGGACTACCGAGAGCTCCTACAATGAGCAGTTCTTC	CASFGTTESSYNEQFF
TRBJ2-3	.	15	.	TRBV5-4	TGTGCCAGCAGCTTGCCAGGGGATTCGGGGGATACGCAGTATTTT	CASSLPGDSGDTQYF
TRBJ2-1	.	14	.	TRBV5-1	TGCGCCAGCAGCTTGGCCGGGACAATCAATGAGCAGTTCTTC	CASSLAGTINEQFF
TRBJ1-1	.	15	.	TRBV18	TGTGCCAGCTCATCCGTCGCGGGGGGAAACACTGAAGCTTTCTTT	CASSSVAGGNTEAFF
TRBJ1-2	.	15	.	TRBV21-1	TGTGCCAGCAGCAAAGATTGCCTCACAGGGGGTGGCTACACCTTC	CASSKDCLTGGGYTF
TRBJ2-7	TRBD2	19	.	TRBV4-1	TGCGCCAGCAGCCAAGTAGGGAATTTTTATACGCTAGCGGGAGACGAGCAGTACTTC	CASSQVGNFYTLAGDEQYF
TRBJ2-7	TRBD1	14	.	TRBV9	TGTGCCAGCAGCCCTGACAGGGGACCCTACGAGCAGTACTTC	CASSPDRGPYEQYF
TRBJ2-7	TRBD2	16	.	TRBV4-2	TGTGCCAGCAGCCAAACCGGACTAGCGGGGGCCTACGAGCAGTACTTC	CASSQTGLAGAYEQYF
TRBJ2-7	TRBD1	13	.	TRBV4-2	TGTGCCAGCAGCCTGACAGGGTTCAACGAGCAGTACTTC	CASSLTGFNEQYF
TRBJ1-2	.	15	.	TRBV10-2	TGCGCCAGCAGTGCCCTAAGACAGGACTTTTTTGGCTACACCTTC	CASSALRQDFFGYTF
TRBJ2-3	TRBD2	16	.	TRBV28	TGTGCCAGCAGTTTATACACTAGCGGGAGTTTGCATACGCAGTATTTT	CASSLYTSGSLHTQYF